These 24 T cell receptor beta chains share one sample of origin, sequenced in a study of shared clonotypes between healthy human individuals. Here immunoSEQ multiplex PCR was the method, and the copy in TCRdb shows in-frame clones only, minus some. The data contain under 2.5 million clones, just under 95% of them seen just once; the ten biggest clones take up 0.3% to 0.4%. Material for sequencing was naive CD4+ T cells from PBMCs. As for subset: CD45RA+ positively selected. The receptor set was obtained from a man in his late teens or twenties in good health. Some clones in this sample may be carry-over from other donors' samples.

This sequence joins TRBV9 and TRBJ2-7, with TRBD2 identical over 9 bases. Looked up from germline, CDR1 is SGDLS and CDR2 is YYNGEE. The CDR3 loop spans 14 amino acids. The V gene end was trimmed by 3 bases and the J gene end by 4 bases; junction bases not matched to a gene: 5. CDR3 region: CASSGTAGGYEQYF. DNA of the CDR3: TGTGCCAGCAGCGGAACAGCGGGAGGTTACGAGCAGTACTTC.

V and J are TRBV11-3 and TRBJ2-1; TRBD2 matches 8 bases. In germline, CDR1 is SGHNT, CDR2 YENEEA. This CDR3 has 14 residues. With V trimmed by 11 bases and J by 5 bases, 11 bases remained unmatched. CDR3 residues: CARPQGLENNEQFF. CDR3 nucleotide sequence: TGTGCCCGACCACAGGGACTAGAAAACAATGAGCAGTTCTTC.

The rearrangement uses TRBV7-8 and TRBJ2-7; TRBD2 matches at 8 bases. The germline V gene has CDR1 SGHVS and CDR2 FQNEAQ. This CDR3 has 15 amino acids. V lost 1 base to trimming and J lost 6 bases; unmatched junction nucleotides: 8. The CDR3 loop is CASSLVLAGTGEQYF. The CDR3 DNA reads TGTGCCAGCAGCTTAGTTCTAGCGGGTACGGGCGAGCAGTACTTC.

The rearrangement links TRBV28 to TRBJ2-5; 9 bases agree with TRBD1. CDR1 and CDR2 from the germline V gene are MDHEN and SYDVKM. The CDR3 runs 15 residues. Germline trimming cut 5 bases from V and 4 bases from J; bases unmatched to any gene: 8. In DNA, the CDR3 is TGTGCCAGCAGTCAACAGGGGGCTAAGAGAGAGACCCAGTACTTC. It yields the protein CASSQQGAKRETQYF. Based on the CDR3 plus reference TRBV28 and TRBJ2-5, the full variable domain is DVKVTQSSRYLVKRTGEKVFLECVQDMDHENMFWYRQDPGLGLRLIYFSYDVKMKEKGDIPEGYSVSREKKERFSLILESASTNQTSMYLCASSQQGAKRETQYFGPGTRLLVL.

In nucleotides, the CDR3 is TGCGCCAGCAGCCACCCACCACGGATCTCTGGGGCCAACGTCCTGACTTTC. It translates to CASSHPPRISGANVLTF. The chain uses TRBV4-1 and TRBJ2-6; D not resolved. From germline, CDR1 is MGHRA and CDR2 YSYEKL. The CDR3 sequence is 17 residues long. Trimming shortened V by 3 bases and J by 0 bases, and 12 bases separated the two germline ends.

The rearrangement uses TRBV19 and TRBJ1-2; TRBD1 matches 9 bases. Germline V gene data show CDR1 as LNHDA and CDR2 as SQIVND (reference sequence). This CDR3 region has 16 residues. V lost 4 bases, J lost 2 bases, and 8 bases stayed unmatched. CDR3 nucleotide sequence: TGTGCCAGTAGTACCACACCTGGACAGGGGAACTATGGCTACACCTTC. Translation: CASSTTPGQGNYGYTF.

V is TRBV19 and J is TRBJ2-5, with 9 positions matching TRBD1. Germline-derived CDR1 and CDR2 are LNHDA and SQIVND (reference sequence). Germline trimming cut 5 bases from V and 4 bases from J; bases unmatched to any gene: 5. The CDR3 consists of 14 residues. In DNA form, the CDR3 reads TGTGCCAGTAGTTCAGGGACAGGGACAGAGACCCAGTACTTC. Its translation: CASSSGTGTETQYF. The variable domain in full, with the rest retrieved from reference TRBV19 and TRBJ2-5, is DGGITQSPKYLFRKEGQNVTLSCEQNLNHDAMYWYRQDPGQGLRLIYYSQIVNDFQKGDIAEGYSVSREKKESFPLTVTSAQKNPTAFYLCASSSGTGTETQYFGPGTRLLVL.

Details on this clone: This sample also contains other DNA sequences that code for the same CDR3. This sequence joins TRBV19 and TRBJ1-1; D perhaps matches TRBD1 (5 bases). V lost 3 bases to trimming and J lost 1 base, with 12 bases between them. This CDR3 region has 15 residues. The germline V gene encodes CDR1 LNHDA and CDR2 SQIVND (reference sequence). CDR3 coding DNA: TGTGCCAGTAGTATTGGCGGGGGACGGAACACTGAAGCTTTCTTT. This codes for CASSIGGGRNTEAFF.

CDR3 DNA sequence: TGTGCCAGCAGCACAAGGACAGGGAGTGAAGCTTTCTTT. This gives the protein CASSTRTGSEAFF. The chain links TRBV9 to TRBJ1-1; 8 bases fit TRBD1. The V gene's germline CDR1 is SGDLS and CDR2 YYNGEE. The CDR3 is 13 residues long. V was pared by 4 bases and J by 7 bases, with 6 bases of the junction left unmatched.

The chain recombines TRBV5-8 with TRBJ1-5, with no clear D. The V gene lost 2 bases and the J gene lost 9 bases, with 18 bases spanning the gap. Germline V gene lookup returns CDR1 SGHTS and CDR2 YDEGEE. The CDR3 runs to 15 residues. In DNA form, the CDR3 reads TGTGCCAGCAGCTTTCAGCTACAACAAGCGGGGCCCCAGCATTTT. Residues: CASSFQLQQAGPQHF.

Written as DNA, the CDR3 is TGTGCCAGCAGCTTAAAATCCAGAAAAGAGACCCAGTACTTC. As protein: CASSLKSRKETQYF. The rearrangement joins TRBV7-2 to TRBJ2-5; D unclear. The CDR3 spans 14 residues. Germline-derived CDR1 and CDR2 are SGHTA and FQGNSA. V lost 2 bases and J 3 bases, leaving 10 bases between the germline ends.

This chain uses TRBV28 with TRBJ2-5, with TRBD2 identical over 7 bases. The CDR3 is made up of 14 amino acids. The V gene's germline CDR1 is MDHEN and CDR2 SYDVKM. Trimming removed 2 bases from V and 4 bases from J; junction bases left unmatched: 4. DNA for the CDR3: TGTGCCAGCAGTTTAAATGGGGAGGGAGAGACCCAGTACTTC. It translates to CASSLNGEGETQYF.

The chain employs TRBV7-2 and TRBJ1-1; possibly TRBD1 for D (6 bases). Trimming took 9 bases from V and 5 from J, leaving 25 bases between them. The CDR3 is made up of 16 amino acids. Germline CDR1 SGHTA, CDR2 FQGNSA. CDR3 sequence: CASFLLGAPKGTEAFF. The CDR3 DNA reads TGTGCCAGTTTTTTGTTGGGGGCCCCAAAGGGGACTGAAGCTTTCTTT.

This clone has a single count. This sequence joins TRBV7-2 and TRBJ1-1; D remains ambiguous. The V end lost 1 base, the J end lost 7 bases, and 7 bases lay between the germline ends. Germline V gives CDR1 SGHTA, CDR2 FQGNSA. This CDR3 has 12 amino acids. In DNA form, the CDR3 reads TGTGCCAGCAGCTTAGTACGGGTTGAAGCTTTCTTT. It encodes CASSLVRVEAFF. The full variable domain, rest sourced from reference TRBV7-2 and TRBJ1-1, is GAGVSQSPSNKVTEKGKDVELRCDPISGHTALYWYRQSLGQGLEFLIYFQGNSAPDKSGLPSDRFSAERTGGSVSTLTIQRTQQEDSAVYLCASSLVRVEAFFGQGTRLTVV.

The chain recombines TRBV7-9 with TRBJ2-7; 9 bases are a match to TRBD1. The CDR3 has 14 residues. Germline CDR1 reads SEHNR; CDR2 reads FQNEAQ (reference sequence). J was trimmed by 0 bases and V by 6 bases; bases with no gene match: 3. The CDR3 protein is CASRGTGISYEQYF. CDR3 bases: TGTGCCAGCAGGGGGACAGGGATCTCCTACGAGCAGTACTTC.

As concerns this clone: This same CDR3 is encoded by further DNA sequences in the sample. This chain joins TRBV6-5 and TRBJ2-2; D is ambiguous. Trimming removed 2 bases at V and 4 bases at J, with 5 bases between. This CDR3 is built from 13 residues. Germline V CDR1 and CDR2: MNHEY, SVGAGI. CDR3 in amino acids: CASSYDPTGELFF. CDR3 nucleotide sequence: TGTGCCAGCAGTTACGATCCCACCGGGGAGCTGTTTTTT.

The rearrangement links TRBV21-1 to TRBJ2-7; no check of the table's D call, TRBD2, against the DNA was made. TRBV21-1 is listed as a pseudogene. The CDR3 is 17 residues long. CDR3 protein: CASSKAYSPSELIEQYF. CDR3 DNA: TGTGCCAGCAGCAAAGCCTACTCCCCATCCGAATTGATCGAGCAGTACTTC.

The chain couples TRBV5-4 to TRBJ2-3, with TRBD1 as a possible D gene (5 bases). Between the trimmed V and J ends, which lost 5 bases and 0 bases, there was a span of 10 bases. CDR1 SGHNT and CDR2 YYREEE come from the germline V gene (reference sequence). This CDR3 contains 14 residues. The CDR3 sequence: CASRMTVSTDTQYF. The CDR3 bases are TGTGCCAGCAGAATGACAGTTAGCACAGATACGCAGTATTTT.

The chain joins TRBV18 to TRBJ1-5, with D perhaps TRBD1 (5 bases). This CDR3 has 16 residues. CDR1 and CDR2 from the germline V gene are KGHSH and LQKENI. V shed 2 bases and J shed 5 bases, with 16 bases lying between them. CDR3 in DNA: TGTGCCAGCTCACCAGCCGAGAAAGGGACTTATCAGCCCCAGCATTTT. It encodes CASSPAEKGTYQPQHF.

This chain connects TRBV5-5 to TRBJ1-1, with D uncertain. CDR1 and CDR2 (germline): SGHKS, YYEKEE (reference sequence). V was clipped by 4 bases and J by 8 bases, with 15 bases between them. The CDR3 is made up of 13 amino acids. The CDR3 coding sequence is TGTGCCAGCAGCCCTAGCTACAAGGCCGAAGCTTTCTTT. The encoded protein is CASSPSYKAEAFF.

V and J are TRBV7-2 and TRBJ2-1, with TRBD2 matching 10 bases. Germline V gene sequence: CDR1 SGHTA, CDR2 FQGNSA. The CDR3 is 18 residues long. With V trimmed by 1 base and J by 5 bases, 11 bases remained unmatched. CDR3 residues: CASSLVTSGRARDNEQFF. As DNA, the CDR3 is TGTGCCAGCAGCTTAGTGACAAGCGGGAGGGCCCGGGACAATGAGCAGTTCTTC.

CDR3 DNA: TGTGCCAGCAACCTTAGAGGGAGCTCCTATAATTCACCCCTCCACTTT. Translating gives CASNLRGSSYNSPLHF. The rearrangement uses TRBV7-2 and TRBJ1-6; D gene uncertain. Between the trimmed V and J ends, which lost 7 bases and 0 bases, there was a span of 13 bases. The germline gives CDR1 SGHTA, CDR2 FQGNSA. The CDR3 runs 16 residues.

This chain joins TRBV14 and TRBJ1-1; D not certain. The V end was cut by 2 bases, the J end by 5 bases, with 12 bases between. Per the germline V gene, CDR1 is SGHDN and CDR2 is FVKESK. The CDR3 has 14 amino acids. In DNA form, the CDR3 reads TGTGCCAGCAGCCAAATAAGGTGGGGAACTGAAGCTTTCTTT. As protein: CASSQIRWGTEAFF.

The rearrangement links TRBV10-1 to TRBJ2-5, with TRBD2 matching over 11 bases. Germline CDR1 and CDR2: WNHNN and SYGVQD (reference sequence). V shed 6 bases and J 4 bases; nucleotides not matched to a gene: 7. This CDR3 contains 15 residues. CDR3 coding DNA: TGCGCCAGCAGCGTACTAGCGGGAGAGGGAGAGACCCAGTACTTC. This gives the protein CASSVLAGEGETQYF.